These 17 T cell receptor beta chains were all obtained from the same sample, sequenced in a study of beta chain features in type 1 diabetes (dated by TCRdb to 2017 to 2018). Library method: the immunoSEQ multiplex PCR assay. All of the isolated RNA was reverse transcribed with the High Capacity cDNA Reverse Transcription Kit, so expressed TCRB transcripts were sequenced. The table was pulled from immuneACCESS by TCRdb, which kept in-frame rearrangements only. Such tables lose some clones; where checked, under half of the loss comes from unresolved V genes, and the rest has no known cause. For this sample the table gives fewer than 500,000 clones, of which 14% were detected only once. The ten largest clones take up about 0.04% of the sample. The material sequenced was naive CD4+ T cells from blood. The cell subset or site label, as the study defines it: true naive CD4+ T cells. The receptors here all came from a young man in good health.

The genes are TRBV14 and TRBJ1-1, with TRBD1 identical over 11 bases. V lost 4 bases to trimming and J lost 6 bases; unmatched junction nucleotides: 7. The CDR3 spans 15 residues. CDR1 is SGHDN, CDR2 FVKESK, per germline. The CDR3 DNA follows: TGTGCCAGCAGCCCCAGGACAGGGGGCGCACCTGAAGCTTTCTTT. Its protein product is CASSPRTGGAPEAFF.

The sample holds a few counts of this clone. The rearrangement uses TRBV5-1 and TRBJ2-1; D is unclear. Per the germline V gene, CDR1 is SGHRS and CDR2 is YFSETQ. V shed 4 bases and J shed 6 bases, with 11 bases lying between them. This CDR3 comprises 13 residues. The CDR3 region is CASSTSKINEQFF. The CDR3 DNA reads TGCGCCAGCAGCACCTCGAAGATCAATGAGCAGTTCTTC.

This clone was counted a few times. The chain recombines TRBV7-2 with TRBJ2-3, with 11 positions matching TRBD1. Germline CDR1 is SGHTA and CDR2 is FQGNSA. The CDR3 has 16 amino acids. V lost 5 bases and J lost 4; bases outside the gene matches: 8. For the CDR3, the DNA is TGTGCCAGCAGCCCGGACAGGGGGCGCTTAGCAGATACGCAGTATTTT. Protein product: CASSPDRGRLADTQYF.

The CDR3 sequence is CASSRGRANTEAFF. CDR3 nucleotides: TGTGCCAGCAGCCGGGGACGGGCGAACACTGAAGCTTTCTTT. The chain uses TRBV13 and TRBJ1-1; possibly TRBD1 for D (5 bases). This CDR3 has 14 residues. CDR1 is PRHDT, CDR2 FYEKMQ, per germline (reference sequence). V lost 5 bases and J 1 base, leaving 11 bases between the germline ends. Drawing the rest from reference TRBV13 and TRBJ1-1, the complete variable domain is AAGVIQSPRHLIKEKRETATLKCYPIPRHDTVYWYQQGPGQDPQFLISFYEKMQSDKGSIPDRFSAQQFSDYHSELNMSSLELGDSALYFCASSRGRANTEAFFGQGTRLTVV.

CDR3 protein: CASSLSDNLEQYV. For the CDR3, the DNA is TGTGCCAGCAGCTTGTCCGACAATCTCGAGCAGTACGTC. The gene calls are TRBV11-1 and TRBJ2-7; D is undetermined. From germline, CDR1 is SGHAT and CDR2 FQDESV (reference sequence). The CDR3 loop spans 13 amino acids. Trimming removed 3 bases from V and 6 bases from J, with 12 bases in between.

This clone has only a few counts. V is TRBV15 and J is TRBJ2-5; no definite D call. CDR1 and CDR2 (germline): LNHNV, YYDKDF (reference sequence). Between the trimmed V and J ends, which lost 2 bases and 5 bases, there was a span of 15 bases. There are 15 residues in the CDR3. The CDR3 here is CATSRRSFHVETQYF. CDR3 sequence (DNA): TGTGCCACCAGCAGAAGATCTTTCCATGTGGAGACCCAGTACTTC.

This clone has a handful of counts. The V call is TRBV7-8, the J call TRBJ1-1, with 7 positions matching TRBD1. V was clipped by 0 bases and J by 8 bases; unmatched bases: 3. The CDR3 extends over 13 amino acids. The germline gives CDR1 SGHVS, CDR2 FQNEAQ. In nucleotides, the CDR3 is TGTGCCAGCAGCTTAGCCGGGACAGAGGAAGCTTTCTTT. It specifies CASSLAGTEEAFF.

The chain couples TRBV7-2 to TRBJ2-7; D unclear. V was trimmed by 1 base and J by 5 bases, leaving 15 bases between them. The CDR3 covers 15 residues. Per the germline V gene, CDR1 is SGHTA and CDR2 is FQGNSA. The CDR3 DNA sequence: TGTGCCAGCAGCTTAGTGGCAGGTTCCCTCGACGAGCAGTACTTC. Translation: CASSLVAGSLDEQYF.

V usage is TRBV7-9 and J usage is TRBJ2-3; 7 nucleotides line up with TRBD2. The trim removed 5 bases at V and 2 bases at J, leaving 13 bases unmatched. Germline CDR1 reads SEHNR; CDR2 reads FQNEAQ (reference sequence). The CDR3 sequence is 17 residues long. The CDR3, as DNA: TGTGCCAGCAGCCCTACGCTCGGGCTAGCGGCCACAGATACGCAGTATTTT. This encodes CASSPTLGLAATDTQYF.

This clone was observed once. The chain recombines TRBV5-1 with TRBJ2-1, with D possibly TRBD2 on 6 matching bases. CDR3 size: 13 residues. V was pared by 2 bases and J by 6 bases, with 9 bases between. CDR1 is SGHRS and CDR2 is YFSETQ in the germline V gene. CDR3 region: CASSLGLPNEQFF. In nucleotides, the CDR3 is TGCGCCAGCAGCTTAGGACTACCCAATGAGCAGTTCTTC.

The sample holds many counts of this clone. DNA for the CDR3: TGTGCCATCAGTGAGGGACTAGCGGGAGGCGGACAGCAGTACGTC. It encodes CAISEGLAGGGQQYV. The genes are TRBV10-3 and TRBJ2-7, with 14 bases that match TRBD2. This CDR3 comprises 15 residues. With 2 bases clipped from V and 8 bases from J, the junction kept 5 bases outside the gene matches. Germline lookup yields CDR1 ENHRY and CDR2 SYGVKD.

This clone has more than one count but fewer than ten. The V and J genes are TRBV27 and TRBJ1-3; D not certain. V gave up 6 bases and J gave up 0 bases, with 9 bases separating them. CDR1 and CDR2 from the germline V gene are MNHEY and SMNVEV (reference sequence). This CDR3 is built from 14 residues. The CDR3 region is CASREWSSGNTIYF. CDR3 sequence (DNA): TGTGCCAGCAGGGAGTGGAGCTCTGGAAACACCATATATTTT.

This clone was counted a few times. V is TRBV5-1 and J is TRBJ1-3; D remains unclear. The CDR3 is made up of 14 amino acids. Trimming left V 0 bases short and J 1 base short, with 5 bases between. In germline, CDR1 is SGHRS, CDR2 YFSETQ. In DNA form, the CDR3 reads TGCGCCAGCAGCTTGGAGCGATCTGGAAACACCATATATTTT. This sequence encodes CASSLERSGNTIYF.

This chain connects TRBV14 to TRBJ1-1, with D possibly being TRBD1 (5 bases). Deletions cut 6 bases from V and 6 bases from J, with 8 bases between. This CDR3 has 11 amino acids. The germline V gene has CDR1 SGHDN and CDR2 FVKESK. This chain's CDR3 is CASSRGPEAFF. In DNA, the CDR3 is TGTGCCAGCAGTCGGGGCCCTGAAGCTTTCTTT.

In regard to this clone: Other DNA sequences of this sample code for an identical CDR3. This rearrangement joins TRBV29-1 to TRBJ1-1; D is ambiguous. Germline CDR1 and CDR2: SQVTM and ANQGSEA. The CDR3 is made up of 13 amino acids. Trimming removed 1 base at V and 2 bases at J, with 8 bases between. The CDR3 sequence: CSVEVGSNTEAFF. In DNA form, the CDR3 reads TGCAGCGTTGAAGTTGGCAGTAACACTGAAGCTTTCTTT.

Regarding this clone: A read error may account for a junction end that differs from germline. DNA for the CDR3: TGTGCCAGCACTGAACGGGACGGCTACAATGAGCAGTTCTTC. Residues: CASTERDGYNEQFF. The gene calls are TRBV2 and TRBJ2-1; D could derive from TRBD1 or TRBD2 (5 bases each). The CDR3 length is 14 residues. The V gene's germline CDR1 is SNHLY and CDR2 FYNNEI. The complete variable domain, with remaining parts taken from reference TRBV2 and TRBJ2-1, reads EPEVTQTPSHQVTQMGQEVILRCVPISNHLYFYWYRQILGQKVEFLVSFYNNEISEKSEIFDDQFSVERPDGSNFTLKIRSTKLEDSAMYFCASTERDGYNEQFFGPGTRLTVL.

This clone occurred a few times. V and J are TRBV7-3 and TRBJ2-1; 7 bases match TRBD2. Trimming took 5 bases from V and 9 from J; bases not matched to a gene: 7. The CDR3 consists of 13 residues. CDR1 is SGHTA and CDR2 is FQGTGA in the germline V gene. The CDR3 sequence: CASSPTSVSEQFF. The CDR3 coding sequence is TGTGCCAGCAGCCCTACTAGCGTAAGTGAGCAGTTCTTC.